This T cell receptor beta chain was documented in a study of regulatory T cells. Study observations and caveats: In CD3G-deficient patients, conventional CD4+ T cells were enriched for hydrophobic CDR3 residues at positions 6 and 7. In patients, unique TRB V-J pairs were restricted and V/J usage skewed, especially in Tregs.

All CD3G-deficient patients showed autoimmunity, more severe in two. Patients aged 2 to 39 years had fewer naive T cells. Regulatory (CD25-high CD127-low) and conventional (CD25-low CD127-high) CD4+ T cells were sorted separately. The PCR used 52 TRBV and 13 TRBJ primers. Sequencing used immunoSEQ multiplex PCR; TCRdb keeps in-frame clones, though not all of them. The sample lists over 35,000 clones, 70% to 90% occurring once. Note on this clone: Antigen unknown.

The CDR3 totals 17 residues. The chain links TRBV12-1 to TRBJ2-5; the table's D call, TRBD1, has no DNA check behind it. TRBV12-1 is designated a pseudogene. The specimen was conventional CD4+ T cells sorted from blood. The source of this sequence is a person between 18 and 35 years old with CD3G deficiency. The CDR3 spells CASSFVRKQGEGETQYF. The CDR3 coding sequence is TGTGCCAGCAGCTTTGTCAGAAAACAGGGTGAGGGTGAGACCCAGTACTTC.